Sequencing of this T cell receptor beta chain was carried out in a study of blood T cells in healthy people across ages. With a J-beta primer mix and a sample-barcoded 5' primer, a second PCR ran about 7 to 12 cycles. TCRdb redid the calling of the 5' RACE reads with MiXCR, one entry per CDR3 protein. The sample holds approximately 940,000 distinct CDR3 sequences, 40% to 60% seen once. The sample was blood. The TCR comes from a man under 40 in good health.

The CDR3 reads CSVVGTSSIYEQYF. The CDR3 bases are TGCAGCGTTGTTGGGACTAGCAGTATCTACGAGCAGTACTTC. The rearrangement uses TRBV29-1 and TRBJ2-5; TRBD2 matches at 9 bases. TRBJ2-7 explains the end of the DNA better; the J call may be wrong. The CDR3 has 14 residues. In germline, CDR1 is SQVTM, CDR2 ANQGSEA.